The source of this T cell receptor beta chain is a study of human T cells and chemical hapten exposure. The time point was: patch test 3, about 24 weeks after DPC sensitization. Specified treatment: therapeutic diphenylcyclopropenone sensitization with weekly scalp DPC. V was pared by 5 bases and J by 1 base, with 5 bases of the junction left unmatched. The V gene's germline CDR1 is SGHAT and CDR2 FQNNGV. The CDR3 is made up of 16 amino acids. From the RACE reads, TCRdb called clonotypes with MiXCR, one entry per CDR3 protein. This table has some 64,000 distinct CDR3 sequences, approximately 9.9% appearing once.

This material consisted of whole blood, taken in connection with sensitization to the hapten diphenylcyclopropenone (DPC). The gene calls are TRBV11-2 and TRBJ2-1, with 10 bases fitting TRBD2. The source of this sequence is a woman aged 25 to 39 with alopecia areata. Some clones in this sample may be carry-over from other donors' samples. The CDR3 spells CASSETSGASYNEQFF. The CDR3 coding sequence is TGTGCCAGCAGCGAAACTAGCGGGGCTTCCTACAATGAGCAGTTCTTC.